This T cell receptor beta chain emerged from a study of T cell responses to AZD1222 COVID-19 vaccine. Looking at the study overall: Some second doses came at about 4 weeks and others at about 12 weeks; these were pooled. Whole-study results and caveats: Recipients of AZD1222 seropositive at baseline numbered only 6 or 7.

As to this clone: The antigen remains unidentified.

Germline V gives CDR1 KGHSH, CDR2 LQKENI. V dropped 5 bases and J dropped 6; count of bases not matched to a gene: 4. CDR3 size: 14 residues. Measured with immunoSEQ multiplex PCR; TCRdb has only the in-frame clones, and not every one. The table has tens of thousands of clones, less than 85% seen once. This specimen was peripheral blood, taken on day 0 of AZD1222 vaccination. The TCR sequence derives from an adult in good health. The J gene is TRBJ1-5, the V gene TRBV18; 10 bases map to TRBD1. The DNA for the CDR3 is TGTGCCAGCTCATCCGGGACAGGGGTTCAGCCCCAGCATTTT. Its protein is CASSSGTGVQPQHF.